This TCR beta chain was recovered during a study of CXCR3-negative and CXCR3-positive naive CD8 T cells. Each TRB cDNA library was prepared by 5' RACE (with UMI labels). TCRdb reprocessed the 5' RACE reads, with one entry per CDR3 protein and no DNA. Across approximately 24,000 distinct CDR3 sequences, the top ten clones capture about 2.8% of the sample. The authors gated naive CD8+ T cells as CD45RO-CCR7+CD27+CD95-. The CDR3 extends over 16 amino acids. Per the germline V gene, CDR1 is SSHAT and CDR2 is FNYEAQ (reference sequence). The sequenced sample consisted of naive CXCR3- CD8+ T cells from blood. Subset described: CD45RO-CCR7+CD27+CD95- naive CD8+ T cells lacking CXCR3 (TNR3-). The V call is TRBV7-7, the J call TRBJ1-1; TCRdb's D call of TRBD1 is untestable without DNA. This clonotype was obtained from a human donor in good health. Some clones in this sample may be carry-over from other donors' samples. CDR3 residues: CASSRVAGGARAEAFF.